These 24 T cell receptor beta chains originate from one sample sequenced in a study of response to subunit inactivated influenza vaccine. Using its own MiXCR run on the RT-PCR reads, TCRdb lists one record per CDR3 protein. Of 450,000 to 600,000 distinct CDR3 sequences detected, approximately 17% appear once; the ten largest clones hold less than 4%. The specimen comprised CD4+ T cells sorted from PBMCs, sampled less than 30 months after vaccination. All receptors derive from a man between 50 and 75 years old who received an inactivated influenza vaccine.

In its sample, this clonotype was seen a few times. This chain connects TRBV7-2 to TRBJ2-7; possible D gene TRBD1, 5 bases. Trimming left V 3 bases short and J 5 bases short, with 11 bases between. Germline V CDR1 and CDR2: SGHTA, FQGNSA. This CDR3 has 13 residues. The CDR3 protein is CASSFQGWDEQYF. CDR3 DNA: TGTGCCAGCAGCTTTCAGGGATGGGACGAGCAGTACTTC.

The rearrangement links TRBV4-1 to TRBJ2-3; D remains unclear. V lost 1 base and J lost 0, with 8 bases in between. The CDR3 sequence is 15 residues long. CDR1 is MGHRA and CDR2 is YSYEKL in the germline V gene. The CDR3, as DNA: TGCGCCAGCAGCCAAGCTCACGGTAGCACAGATACGCAGTATTTT. Translating it yields CASSQAHGSTDTQYF.

This clonotype was seen a few times. CDR3 sequence reads: CATSDSYRVKDEQYF. CDR3 DNA sequence: TGTGCCACCAGTGATTCCTACAGGGTAAAGGACGAGCAGTACTTC. The chain is built from TRBV24-1 and TRBJ2-7; TRBD1 is a possible D gene (6 bases). CDR1 is KGHDR, CDR2 SFDVKD, per germline. V gave up 2 bases and J gave up 5 bases, with 15 bases separating them. The CDR3 runs to 15 residues.

This clonotype has only a few counts. The rearrangement uses TRBV12-3 or TRBV12-4 and TRBJ1-2, with 7 nucleotides matching TRBD1. The CDR3 extends over 14 amino acids. Trimming took 6 bases from V and 2 from J; bases not matched to a gene: 6. The CDR3 loop is CASRMGQLNYGYTF. For the CDR3, the DNA is TGTGCCAGCAGAATGGGACAGCTGAACTATGGCTACACCTTC.

This clonotype was seen repeatedly, ten times or more. The V call is TRBV20-1, the J call TRBJ2-7, with 13 nucleotides matching TRBD2. CDR3 length: 13 amino acids. Per germline, CDR1 DFQATT and CDR2 SNEGSKA (reference sequence). Unmatched junction bases numbered 2, after V lost 6 bases and J lost 3 bases. The CDR3 DNA is TGCAGTGCCAGGACTAGCGGGGGCTACGAGCAGTACTTC. Translated: CSARTSGGYEQYF.

This clonotype was recorded a few times. This chain's CDR3 is CSAPGRVARNTEAFF. Written as DNA, the CDR3 is TGCAGTGCTCCTGGCAGGGTGGCCCGGAACACTGAAGCTTTCTTT. V is TRBV20-1 and J is TRBJ1-1; perhaps TRBD1 as D (5 bases). Trimming took off 5 bases at V and 1 base at J, with 17 bases between the two ends. The CDR3 runs 15 residues. Germline CDR1 is DFQATT and CDR2 is SNEGSKA (reference sequence).

This clonotype was observed a few times. The genes are TRBV4-1 and TRBJ2-7, with 12 bases identical to TRBD2. The V segment lost 4 bases and the J segment 4 bases; nucleotides outside the gene matches: 5. The CDR3 loop spans 15 amino acids. Germline V gene data show CDR1 as MGHRA and CDR2 as YSYEKL. This chain's CDR3 is CASSRTSGAQYEQYF. The CDR3 region has the DNA TGCGCCAGCAGCCGGACTAGCGGGGCCCAGTACGAGCAGTACTTC.

This clonotype was seen a handful of times. Written as DNA, the CDR3 is TGTGCCTGGAGTCTGCGGACAGGGGGACAAGAGACCCAGTACTTC. Translating gives CAWSLRTGGQETQYF. This chain links TRBV30 with TRBJ2-5, with 10 bases fitting TRBD1. Losses at the gene ends were 2 bases for V and 2 bases for J; bases not matched to a gene: 5. There are 15 residues in the CDR3. CDR1 GTSNPN and CDR2 SVGIG come from the germline V gene (reference sequence). The full variable domain, rest sourced from reference TRBV30 and TRBJ2-5, is SQTIHQWPATLVQPVGSPLSLECTVEGTSNPNLYWYRQAAGRGLQLLFYSVGIGQISSEVPQNLSASRPQDRQFILSSKKLLLSDSGFYLCAWSLRTGGQETQYFGPGTRLLVL.

The V call is TRBV5-1, the J call TRBJ1-1; D ambiguous. The CDR3 sequence is 15 residues long. Germline lookup yields CDR1 SGHRS and CDR2 YFSETQ. The V end lost 0 bases, the J end lost 2 bases, and 11 bases lay between the germline ends. As DNA, the CDR3 is TGCGCCAGCAGCTTGGATACACCCAGAAACACTGAAGCTTTCTTT. This gives the protein CASSLDTPRNTEAFF.

The gene calls are TRBV4-3 and TRBJ1-4, with D hard to call. This CDR3 region has 14 residues. Germline CDR1 and CDR2: LGHNA and YSLEER. The V end lost 4 bases, the J end lost 2 bases, and 8 bases lay between the germline ends. CDR3 nucleotides: TGCGCCAGCAGCCCAGGAGTCACTAATGAAAAACTGTTTTTT. Its translation: CASSPGVTNEKLFF.

This clonotype was counted at least ten times. The chain carries TRBV28 and TRBJ1-2; D is ambiguous. There are 13 residues in the CDR3. The V gene's germline CDR1 is MDHEN and CDR2 SYDVKM. The V and J ends lost 6 bases and 4 bases respectively, with 12 bases between them. The CDR3, as DNA: TGTGCCAGCAGATTGGGAGGGTCCTATGGCTACACCTTC. This gives the protein CASRLGGSYGYTF.

This chain connects TRBV18 to TRBJ1-4; D is unresolved. The CDR3 loop spans 13 amino acids. V lost 2 bases, J lost 3 bases, and 4 bases lay in between. Germline assignment: CDR1 KGHSH and CDR2 LQKENI. CDR3 loop: CASSPMPNEKLFF. The CDR3 bases are TGTGCCAGCTCACCAATGCCTAATGAAAAACTGTTTTTT. Full variable domain (remainder filled in from reference TRBV18 and TRBJ1-4): NAGVMQNPRHLVRRRGQEARLRCSPMKGHSHVYWYRQLPEEGLKFMVYLQKENIIDESGMPKERFSAEFPKEGPSILRIQQVVRGDSAAYFCASSPMPNEKLFFGSGTQLSVL.

This chain uses TRBV20-1 with TRBJ2-1; TRBD2 matches at 8 bases. Per the germline V gene, CDR1 is DFQATT and CDR2 is SNEGSKA (reference sequence). The CDR3 has 15 residues. J lost 7 bases, V lost 5 bases, and 13 bases had no gene match. The CDR3 protein is CSAPLLSGGMNEQFF. CDR3 sequence (DNA): TGCAGTGCTCCATTACTCAGCGGGGGTATGAATGAGCAGTTCTTC.

The chain couples TRBV5-1 to TRBJ2-2; 12 bases line up with TRBD2. CDR3 length equals 17 residues. Germline-derived CDR1 and CDR2 are SGHRS and YFSETQ. The ends lost 4 bases at V and 0 bases at J; junction bases unmatched: 4. CDR3 nucleotide sequence: TGCGCCAGCAGCCTCCGGACTAGCGGGACGAACACCGGGGAGCTGTTTTTT. Protein product: CASSLRTSGTNTGELFF. Full variable domain (rest looked up from reference TRBV5-1 and TRBJ2-2): KAGVTQTPRYLIKTRGQQVTLSCSPISGHRSVSWYQQTPGQGLQFLFEYFSETQRNKGNFPGRFSGRQFSNSRSEMNVSTLELGDSALYLCASSLRTSGTNTGELFFGEGSRLTVL.

With regard to this clonotype: The junction shows a germline mismatch at one end, possibly a read error. The V call is TRBV7-6, the J call TRBJ2-5; 7 bases fit TRBD2. The CDR3 length is 16 residues. CDR1 is SGHVS, CDR2 FNYEAQ, per germline. CDR3 DNA: TGTACCAGCAGCGTAACCTCGGCGGGAGTTATGGAGACCCAGTACTTC. Its protein product is CTSSVTSAGVMETQYF.

The rearrangement joins TRBV19 to TRBJ2-1; D is perhaps TRBD2 (6 bases). CDR1 and CDR2 (germline): LNHDA, SQIVND (reference sequence). The CDR3 extends over 16 amino acids. V was pared by 2 bases and J by 5 bases, with 16 bases between. This CDR3 is CASSISGSAPHNEQFF. DNA of the CDR3: TGTGCCAGTAGTATAAGCGGGTCGGCCCCCCACAATGAGCAGTTCTTC. Full variable domain (missing parts from reference TRBV19 and TRBJ2-1): DGGITQSPKYLFRKEGQNVTLSCEQNLNHDAMYWYRQDPGQGLRLIYYSQIVNDFQKGDIAEGYSVSREKKESFPLTVTSAQKNPTAFYLCASSISGSAPHNEQFFGPGTRLTVL.

The chain is built from TRBV7-3 and TRBJ2-2; D is perhaps TRBD1 (5 bases). The CDR3 sequence is 12 residues long. Germline V lookup: CDR1 SGHTA, CDR2 FQGTGA. V was cut by 3 bases and J by 8 bases, with 7 bases left in between. This CDR3 is CASSFRQGELFF. DNA of the CDR3: TGTGCCAGCAGCTTTCGACAGGGGGAGCTGTTTTTT.

A note on this clonotype: An end of the junction differs from the germline gene, which may be a read error. The rearrangement links TRBV5-1 to TRBJ1-3; D perhaps matches TRBD1 (5 bases). The germline V gene encodes CDR1 SGHRS and CDR2 YFSETQ. The CDR3 sequence is 15 residues long. The CDR3 bases are TGCGCCAGCAGCGCCGACAGCAGCTCTGGAAACACCAAATATTTT. Translating gives CASSADSSSGNTKYF. Full variable domain (remainder filled in from reference TRBV5-1 and TRBJ1-3): KAGVTQTPRYLIKTRGQQVTLSCSPISGHRSVSWYQQTPGQGLQFLFEYFSETQRNKGNFPGRFSGRQFSNSRSEMNVSTLELGDSALYLCASSADSSSGNTKYFGEGSWLTVV.

The CDR3 sequence is CASSLEFSGNEQFF. DNA for the CDR3: TGCGCCAGCAGCTTGGAGTTTAGCGGCAATGAGCAGTTCTTC. The chain recombines TRBV5-1 with TRBJ2-1; a possible D gene is TRBD2 (6 bases). CDR3 length equals 14 residues. CDR1 is SGHRS and CDR2 is YFSETQ in the germline V gene. Trimming cost V 0 bases and J 6 bases, with 10 bases left between them. The full variable domain, its missing parts supplied by reference TRBV5-1 and TRBJ2-1, is KAGVTQTPRYLIKTRGQQVTLSCSPISGHRSVSWYQQTPGQGLQFLFEYFSETQRNKGNFPGRFSGRQFSNSRSEMNVSTLELGDSALYLCASSLEFSGNEQFFGPGTRLTVL.

This chain connects TRBV11-1 to TRBJ2-3, with D tentatively TRBD2 (5 bases). This CDR3 comprises 14 residues. From germline, CDR1 is SGHAT and CDR2 FQDESV (reference sequence). V was pared by 3 bases and J by 4 bases, with 11 bases between. CDR3 nucleotide sequence: TGTGCCAGCAGCTTTCATAGCGTTTCAGATACGCAGTATTTT. This translates into CASSFHSVSDTQYF.

The V call is TRBV7-2, the J call TRBJ2-7, with 8 bases lining up with TRBD2. CDR1 SGHTA and CDR2 FQGNSA come from the germline V gene. This CDR3 spans 15 amino acids. With 5 bases clipped from V and 5 bases from J, the junction kept 11 bases outside the gene matches. The CDR3 DNA reads TGTGCCAGCAGCCAAAGCGGGAGAAGTCTGCACGAGCAGTACTTC. It specifies CASSQSGRSLHEQYF.

This chain uses TRBV12-3 or TRBV12-4 with TRBJ2-6; 7 nucleotides match TRBD2. Losses at the gene ends were 7 bases for V and 1 base for J; bases not matched to a gene: 7. This CDR3 has 16 residues. The DNA of the CDR3 is TGTGCCAGCACCACGGGGGAGGGTTCTGGGGCCAACGTCCTGACTTTC. This gives the protein CASTTGEGSGANVLTF.

This clonotype showed up just a few times. The V and J genes are TRBV20-1 and TRBJ2-5; D possibly corresponds to TRBD2 (6 bases). The CDR3 is made up of 14 amino acids. Trimming took off 5 bases at V and 4 bases at J, with 17 bases between the two ends. Looked up from germline, CDR1 is DFQATT and CDR2 is SNEGSKA (reference sequence). The CDR3 protein is CSAQARDSRETQYF. The CDR3 nucleotides read TGCAGTGCTCAAGCCCGGGACTCGCGAGAGACCCAGTACTTC.

This clonotype was detected only a few times. The chain couples TRBV20-1 to TRBJ2-3; 14 nucleotides agree with TRBD2. The CDR3 is made up of 16 amino acids. With V trimmed by 6 bases and J by 1 base, 6 bases remained unmatched. Germline V gene sequence: CDR1 DFQATT, CDR2 SNEGSKA (reference sequence). CDR3 in DNA: TGCAGTGCCGGGACTAGCGGGGGATCTCGCACAGATACGCAGTATTTT. Protein sequence: CSAGTSGGSRTDTQYF.